This T cell receptor (beta chain) was documented in a study of CD8+ T cells in alopecia areata. Extracted RNA was reverse transcribed into cDNA, the sequencing template. Assay: immunoSEQ multiplex PCR; the TCRdb copy retains only in-frame clones and omits some. The sample carries approximately 150,000 clones, about 47% recorded once. The ends were cut back, 3 bases at V and 5 bases at J, with 7 bases in the middle. The CDR3 has 12 residues. Per germline, CDR1 SGHAT and CDR2 FQNNGV. A remark on this clone: Other nucleotide sequences from this sample produce the same CDR3.

The specimen comprised CD4+ T cells sorted from blood, sampled at week 0. This TCR derives from a human donor with alopecia areata. The rearrangement joins TRBV11-2 to TRBJ2-5; D is uncertain. The CDR3 is CASSLSGETQYF. In nucleotides, the CDR3 is TGTGCCAGCAGCTTGTCTGGGGAGACCCAGTACTTC.